One sample yielded the 18 T cell receptor beta chains listed below, sequenced in a study of T cell changes during pregnancy in multiple sclerosis. Only in-frame clones appear in the TCRdb table, and some are missing; sequencing was by immunoSEQ multiplex PCR. The sample records about 79,000 clones, around 90% being singletons. The sequencing here drew on CD4+ T cells from peripheral blood mononuclear cells, taken in the second trimester of pregnancy. These receptors all stem from a female donor with multiple sclerosis, enrolled in a pregnancy study.

This clone was picked up one time. The rearrangement joins TRBV5-1 to TRBJ2-2, with 11 bases fitting TRBD1. From germline, CDR1 is SGHRS and CDR2 YFSETQ. V dropped 1 base and J dropped 5; count of bases not matched to a gene: 4. The CDR3 is 16 residues long. The DNA of the CDR3 is TGCGCCAGCAGCTTGCTAGGACAGGGGGCAACCGGGGAGCTGTTTTTT. This encodes CASSLLGQGATGELFF.

This clone was observed once. This sequence joins TRBV2 and TRBJ1-1; 10 bases align to TRBD1. Germline CDR1 is SNHLY and CDR2 is FYNNEI. V dropped 10 bases and J dropped 9; count of bases not matched to a gene: 5. CDR3 size: 11 residues. The CDR3 region is CATQTGGKAFF. The CDR3 DNA is TGTGCCACCCAGACAGGGGGCAAAGCTTTCTTT.

This chain links TRBV7-3 with TRBJ2-1; 9 bases match TRBD2. Germline loops: CDR1 SGHTA, CDR2 FQGTGA. The CDR3 spans 13 residues. V was pared by 2 bases and J by 9 bases, with 2 bases of the junction left unmatched. In DNA, the CDR3 is TGTGCCAGCAGCTTAGGGCGGGAGGGTGAGCAGTTCTTC. Its translation: CASSLGREGEQFF. Complete variable domain (other parts from reference TRBV7-3 and TRBJ2-1): GAGVSQTPSNKVTEKGKYVELRCDPISGHTALYWYRQSLGQGPEFLIYFQGTGAADDSGLPNDRFFAVRPEGSVSTLKIQRTERGDSAVYLCASSLGREGEQFFGPGTRLTVL.

The chain recombines TRBV30 with TRBJ1-4; D is possibly TRBD1 (5 bases). The germline V and J ends were trimmed by 0 bases and 3 bases, with 8 bases remaining between them. Germline CDR1 is GTSNPN and CDR2 is SVGIG (reference sequence). This CDR3 is built from 14 residues. The DNA of the CDR3 is TGTGCCTGGAGTGTCCGGGGGGCTAATGAAAAACTGTTTTTT. This codes for CAWSVRGANEKLFF.

This clone was picked up one time. This chain uses TRBV7-2 with TRBJ1-2, with TRBD1 matching 7 bases. Unmatched junction bases numbered 8, after V lost 4 bases and J lost 6 bases. The length of the CDR3 is 14 residues. The germline V gene encodes CDR1 SGHTA and CDR2 FQGNSA. CDR3 nucleotides: TGTGCCAGCAGCTGGCGGGACAGTTTGGATGGCTACACCTTC. This encodes CASSWRDSLDGYTF.

In its sample, this clone was seen once. The chain combines TRBV9 with TRBJ2-1; TRBD2 matches 7 bases. The germline CDR1 and CDR2 sequences are SGDLS and YYNGEE. V lost 0 bases, J lost 1 base, and 4 bases stayed unmatched. The CDR3 has 16 residues. CDR3 coding DNA: TGTGCCAGCAGCGTAGGGCCGGGAGGTTCCTACAATGAGCAGTTCTTC. It translates to CASSVGPGGSYNEQFF.

The chain recombines TRBV27 with TRBJ1-1; tentative D call: TRBD1 (5 bases). V dropped 4 bases and J dropped 10 bases, with 10 bases sitting between them. The V gene's germline CDR1 is MNHEY and CDR2 SMNVEV (reference sequence). This CDR3 region has 11 residues. The CDR3 loop is CASSSRTLAFF. The CDR3 DNA sequence: TGTGCCAGCAGTTCCCGGACATTAGCTTTCTTT.

DNA of the CDR3: TGTGCCAGCACCCGAGCGGGGGGGCCCAATGAGCAGTTCTTC. This codes for CASTRAGGPNEQFF. The J gene is TRBJ2-1, the V gene TRBV5-4, with 10 bases fitting TRBD2. CDR1 is SGHNT, CDR2 YYREEE, per germline (reference sequence). The CDR3 is 14 residues long. V shed 6 bases and J 6 bases; nucleotides not matched to a gene: 6.

The chain recombines TRBV4-2 with TRBJ2-3, with 12 nucleotides matching TRBD2. The germline gives CDR1 LGHNA, CDR2 YNFKEQ. The CDR3 runs to 18 residues. The trim removed 3 bases at V and 1 base at J, leaving 8 bases unmatched. CDR3 sequence: CASSQRLAGAGGTDTQYF. The CDR3 nucleotides are TGTGCCAGCAGCCAGCGACTAGCGGGGGCCGGTGGCACAGATACGCAGTATTTT.

This sequence joins TRBV27 and TRBJ2-5; 8 bases line up with TRBD2. In germline, CDR1 is MNHEY, CDR2 SMNVEV (reference sequence). The V gene end was trimmed by 5 bases and the J gene end by 2 bases; junction bases not matched to a gene: 7. The CDR3 extends over 15 amino acids. The CDR3: CASSRSGRAQETQYF. The CDR3 nucleotides are TGTGCCAGCAGTCGCTCCGGGAGGGCGCAAGAGACCCAGTACTTC.

The chain has TRBV10-3 and TRBJ1-5; TRBD1 is a possible D gene (5 bases). CDR3 length equals 14 residues. CDR1 and CDR2 from the germline V gene are ENHRY and SYGVKD. Between the trimmed V and J ends, which lost 6 bases and 6 bases, there was a span of 15 bases. The CDR3: CAIRPGDPSQPQHF. The CDR3 DNA reads TGTGCCATCAGGCCGGGGGACCCGAGTCAGCCCCAGCATTTT.

There are a few counts of this clone. The chain employs TRBV9 and TRBJ2-2, with D maybe TRBD1 (5 bases). Per the germline V gene, CDR1 is SGDLS and CDR2 is YYNGEE. With 0 bases removed from V and 4 bases from J, the gap between germline ends came to 16 bases. CDR3 length equals 17 residues. The CDR3 region has the DNA TGTGCCAGCAGCGTAGGAACGGACACTTGGGGCACCGGGGAGCTGTTTTTT. Its translation is CASSVGTDTWGTGELFF.

The gene calls are TRBV18 and TRBJ1-1; TRBD1 matches 7 bases. With V trimmed by 1 base and J by 0 bases, 2 bases remained unmatched. The CDR3 loop spans 15 amino acids. Looked up from germline, CDR1 is KGHSH and CDR2 is LQKENI. CDR3 region: CASSPRQGVNTEAFF. CDR3 DNA: TGTGCCAGCTCACCACGTCAGGGGGTGAACACTGAAGCTTTCTTT.

The J gene is TRBJ1-5, the V gene TRBV7-2, with D perhaps TRBD1 (5 bases). The length of the CDR3 is 18 residues. Looked up from germline, CDR1 is SGHTA and CDR2 is FQGNSA. The ends were cut back, 5 bases at V and 0 bases at J, with 20 bases in the middle. CDR3 protein: CASSREWSGGVSNQPQHF. CDR3 sequence (DNA): TGTGCCAGCAGCAGGGAATGGTCAGGAGGGGTTAGCAATCAGCCCCAGCATTTT.

The genes are TRBV6-5 and TRBJ2-4; 9 nucleotides align to TRBD1. Germline V lookup: CDR1 MNHEY, CDR2 SVGAGI. V shed 6 bases and J 3 bases; nucleotides not matched to a gene: 6. This CDR3 has 15 residues. This chain's CDR3 is CASRKTGGLKNIQYF. For the CDR3, the DNA is TGTGCCAGCAGGAAGACAGGGGGTCTCAAAAACATTCAGTACTTC.

V is TRBV28 and J is TRBJ1-5, with D possibly matching TRBD1 (5 bases). Germline V gives CDR1 MDHEN, CDR2 SYDVKM. The ends were cut back, 8 bases at V and 4 bases at J, with 18 bases in the middle. The CDR3 consists of 15 residues. This CDR3 is CASRVSGGVNQPQHF. CDR3 coding DNA: TGTGCCAGCCGAGTCTCCGGGGGGGTTAATCAGCCCCAGCATTTT. Using reference TRBV28 and TRBJ1-5 for the parts outside the CDR3, the full variable domain is DVKVTQSSRYLVKRTGEKVFLECVQDMDHENMFWYRQDPGLGLRLIYFSYDVKMKEKGDIPEGYSVSREKKERFSLILESASTNQTSMYLCASRVSGGVNQPQHFGDGTRLSIL.

The J gene is TRBJ1-2, the V gene TRBV7-9, with a tentative D call TRBD1 (6 bases). CDR1 and CDR2 (germline): SEHNR, FQNEAQ (reference sequence). The germline V and J ends were trimmed by 2 bases and 4 bases, with 17 bases remaining between them. This CDR3 has 16 residues. This CDR3 is CASSLISGERRYGYTF. CDR3 sequence (DNA): TGTGCCAGCAGCTTAATCTCAGGGGAAAGGCGCTATGGCTACACCTTC.

The chain links TRBV28 to TRBJ2-3; 8 positions match TRBD2. After removal of 4 bases from V and 4 bases from J, the junction contained 7 bases not matched to a gene. The CDR3 has 15 residues. The V gene's germline CDR1 is MDHEN and CDR2 SYDVKM. The CDR3 DNA is TGTGCCAGCAGTTCGCTAAGCGGGGGCGCAGATACGCAGTATTTT. Protein product: CASSSLSGGADTQYF.